The 23 T cell receptor beta chains below all came from one sample that was sequenced in a study of shared clonotypes between healthy human individuals. Data came from immunoSEQ multiplex PCR; TCRdb stores just in-frame clones and leaves some out. The sample records roughly 2,500,000 clones, 93% being singletons. The sequenced sample was naive CD4+ T cells from PBMCs. The subset was: CD45RA+ positively selected. Receptors originate from a man aged 18 to 29 in good health. Some clones in this sample may be carry-over from other donors' samples.

V is TRBV5-4 and J is TRBJ1-1; TRBD1 might be the D (5 bases). This CDR3 region has 15 residues. CDR1 SGHNT and CDR2 YYREEE come from the germline V gene (reference sequence). Trimming pared 4 bases from V and 1 base from J, leaving 14 bases between. The CDR3 protein is CASSHVVGGNTEAFF. The CDR3 coding sequence is TGTGCCAGCAGCCACGTGGTGGGGGGGAACACTGAAGCTTTCTTT.

The rearrangement joins TRBV18 to TRBJ2-5, with D perhaps TRBD2 (5 bases). CDR1 KGHSH and CDR2 LQKENI come from the germline V gene. The CDR3 extends over 15 amino acids. The V end lost 2 bases, the J end lost 5 bases, and 15 bases lay between the germline ends. CDR3 DNA: TGTGCCAGCTCACCAATGATCCGGGGAGAGGAGACCCAGTACTTC. Its protein is CASSPMIRGEETQYF.

The chain recombines TRBV5-1 with TRBJ1-1; the match to TRBD1 covers 10 bases. Germline CDR1 and CDR2: SGHRS and YFSETQ. V lost 4 bases and J lost 4; bases outside the gene matches: 7. The CDR3 covers 15 residues. The CDR3 loop is CASSLPGTGATEAFF. The DNA of the CDR3 is TGCGCCAGCAGCCTACCGGGGACAGGGGCCACTGAAGCTTTCTTT.

This clone was observed once. The chain has TRBV10-3 and TRBJ1-5; perhaps TRBD1 as D (5 bases). Germline V gene lookup returns CDR1 ENHRY and CDR2 SYGVKD. V was pared by 11 bases and J by 0 bases, with 11 bases between. The CDR3 covers 13 residues. This CDR3 reads CAASQASNQPQHF. CDR3 DNA sequence: TGTGCCGCTTCACAGGCTAGCAATCAGCCCCAGCATTTT.

The chain has TRBV5-1 and TRBJ2-5; a weak D match, TRBD2 (5 bases). The germline V gene encodes CDR1 SGHRS and CDR2 YFSETQ. This CDR3 region has 14 residues. Trimming pared 4 bases from V and 2 bases from J, leaving 12 bases between. In DNA form, the CDR3 reads TGCGCCAGCAGCACCAGGAGGATACAAGAGACCCAGTACTTC. Translation: CASSTRRIQETQYF.

This clone was detected only once. V and J are TRBV5-6 and TRBJ1-1; unclear D gene. Germline assignment: CDR1 SGHDT and CDR2 YYEEEE. CDR3 length equals 11 residues. V was pared by 2 bases and J by 7 bases, with 6 bases between. The CDR3 loop reads CASSFGSEAFF. For the CDR3, the DNA is TGTGCCAGCAGCTTCGGCAGTGAAGCTTTCTTT.

The chain combines TRBV6-6 with TRBJ2-2; D might be TRBD1 (7 bases). Trimming took 5 bases from V and 4 from J, leaving 17 bases between them. The CDR3 is 16 residues long. Germline V CDR1 and CDR2: MNHNY, SVGAGI (reference sequence). The CDR3 region has the DNA TGTGCCAGCAGTCCCTCCCAGGGGGGAATCACCGGGGAGCTGTTTTTT. Amino acids: CASSPSQGGITGELFF.

This clone was detected only once. The chain couples TRBV6-4 to TRBJ2-1; 8 nucleotides align to TRBD2. The ends lost 4 bases at V and 7 bases at J; junction bases unmatched: 9. Germline CDR1 reads MRHNA; CDR2 reads SNTAGT. This CDR3 is built from 15 residues. The CDR3 spells CASSVKGGRNNEQFF. Here the CDR3 DNA reads TGTGCCAGCAGTGTCAAGGGCGGGAGGAATAATGAGCAGTTCTTC.

Points on this clone: Other DNA variants within this sample encode the same CDR3. This sequence joins TRBV7-3 and TRBJ2-3, with D tentatively TRBD1 (6 bases). Trimming took 2 bases from V and 5 from J, leaving 11 bases between them. CDR1 is SGHTA and CDR2 is FQGTGA in the germline V gene. The CDR3 contains 14 residues. CDR3 nucleotide sequence: TGTGCCAGCAGCTTAGGACTGACAGGAGATACGCAGTATTTT. Protein product: CASSLGLTGDTQYF. The entire variable domain, with the rest obtained from reference TRBV7-3 and TRBJ2-3, is as follows: GAGVSQTPSNKVTEKGKYVELRCDPISGHTALYWYRQSLGQGPEFLIYFQGTGAADDSGLPNDRFFAVRPEGSVSTLKIQRTERGDSAVYLCASSLGLTGDTQYFGPGTRLTVL.

As for this clone: Other DNA sequences of this sample code for an identical CDR3. This sequence joins TRBV7-2 and TRBJ2-5, with 7 bases that match TRBD2. The CDR3 runs 13 residues. CDR1 is SGHTA, CDR2 FQGNSA, per germline. The ends lost 1 base at V and 4 bases at J; junction bases unmatched: 0. DNA of the CDR3: TGTGCCAGCAGCTTAGGGGGGGGAGAGACCCAGTACTTC. Its translation: CASSLGGGETQYF.

The V call is TRBV6-6, the J call TRBJ2-1; D might be TRBD2 (5 bases). V gave up 2 bases and J gave up 8 bases, with 16 bases separating them. The CDR3 consists of 15 residues. CDR1 MNHNY and CDR2 SVGAGI come from the germline V gene (reference sequence). CDR3 DNA: TGTGCCAGCAGTTACCGGACTGGCACACGGGATGAGCAGTTCTTC. Translation gives CASSYRTGTRDEQFF.

This clone has only one observation. The chain recombines TRBV28 with TRBJ1-1, with no clear D. The V and J ends lost 2 bases and 5 bases respectively, with 15 bases between them. CDR1 and CDR2 (germline): MDHEN, SYDVKM. The length of the CDR3 is 15 residues. The CDR3 nucleotides read TGTGCCAGCAGTTTACCTTCCCTATTGTCGACTGAAGCTTTCTTT. It encodes CASSLPSLLSTEAFF.

V and J are TRBV6-5 and TRBJ2-1, with no clear D. CDR3 size: 13 residues. V lost 6 bases to trimming and J lost 8 bases, with 14 bases between them. The V gene's germline CDR1 is MNHEY and CDR2 SVGAGI. CDR3 in DNA: TGTGCCAGCAGACTGCTAGGTGTCGATGAGCAGTTCTTC. It codes for CASRLLGVDEQFF.

The chain carries TRBV2 and TRBJ1-1; 8 nucleotides match TRBD1. The CDR3 runs to 15 residues. Germline V gene data show CDR1 as SNHLY and CDR2 as FYNNEI. J was trimmed by 3 bases and V by 5 bases; bases with no gene match: 8. The DNA for the CDR3 is TGTGCCAGCAGTCCACGGACAGGGTCGGACACTGAAGCTTTCTTT. Its protein is CASSPRTGSDTEAFF.

As concerns this clone: The junction departs from the called germline gene at one end, perhaps through a read error. This chain links TRBV11-1 with TRBJ2-2; 11 nucleotides match TRBD1. This CDR3 has 15 amino acids. Germline CDR1 SGHAT, CDR2 FQDESV (reference sequence). The chain's CDR3 is CASKWTGGFTGELFF. CDR3 coding DNA: TGTGCAAGCAAGTGGACAGGGGGCTTCACCGGGGAGCTGTTTTTT.

As for this clone: The sample carries other DNA sequences with the same CDR3. The chain recombines TRBV7-3 with TRBJ2-1, with D possibly TRBD1 on 5 matching bases. V shed 5 bases and J shed 2 bases, with 7 bases lying between them. CDR3 length equals 13 residues. From germline, CDR1 is SGHTA and CDR2 FQGTGA. The CDR3 sequence is CASSLDTYNEQFF. CDR3 DNA sequence: TGTGCCAGCAGCCTGGACACCTACAATGAGCAGTTCTTC.

The chain couples TRBV19 to TRBJ1-5; the D gene is possibly TRBD1 (5 bases). V was clipped by 3 bases and J by 7 bases, with 16 bases between them. The CDR3 consists of 15 residues. Germline lookup yields CDR1 LNHDA and CDR2 SQIVND (reference sequence). The CDR3 DNA is TGTGCCAGTAGTATGATGGAGGGGCTCGGCCAGCCCCAGCATTTT. Protein product: CASSMMEGLGQPQHF. The full variable domain, in which reference TRBV19 and TRBJ1-5 provide the parts outside the CDR3, is DGGITQSPKYLFRKEGQNVTLSCEQNLNHDAMYWYRQDPGQGLRLIYYSQIVNDFQKGDIAEGYSVSREKKESFPLTVTSAQKNPTAFYLCASSMMEGLGQPQHFGDGTRLSIL.

The CDR3 region is CASSWGLAGGQGNEQFF. CDR3 bases: TGTGCCAGCAGCTGGGGACTAGCGGGAGGTCAAGGGAATGAGCAGTTCTTC. The V call is TRBV5-5, the J call TRBJ2-1, with 15 bases matching TRBD2. Germline trimming cut 3 bases from V and 7 bases from J; bases unmatched to any gene: 8. This CDR3 region has 17 residues. Per germline, CDR1 SGHKS and CDR2 YYEKEE (reference sequence).

The V and J genes are TRBV5-1 and TRBJ2-2; D is uncertain. Germline V lookup: CDR1 SGHRS, CDR2 YFSETQ. The CDR3 consists of 15 residues. Trimming stripped 3 bases from V and 5 bases from J, with 14 bases between. The CDR3 coding sequence is TGCGCCAGCAGCTACCCGGACGGTTCAACCGGGGAGCTGTTTTTT. This encodes CASSYPDGSTGELFF.

The V call is TRBV27, the J call TRBJ2-2; TRBD1 might be the D (6 bases). Germline CDR1 MNHEY, CDR2 SMNVEV (reference sequence). The CDR3 extends over 16 amino acids. V was shortened by 1 base and J by 0 bases, with 9 bases between the two germline ends. The CDR3 sequence is CASSLYRAPNTGELFF. The CDR3 nucleotides read TGTGCCAGCAGTTTATACAGGGCGCCGAACACCGGGGAGCTGTTTTTT.

The rearrangement links TRBV4-3 to TRBJ1-4; tentative D call: TRBD1 (5 bases). V was shortened by 3 bases and J by 7 bases, with 18 bases between the two germline ends. Germline loops: CDR1 LGHNA, CDR2 YSLEER. The CDR3 consists of 16 residues. The CDR3 loop reads CASSQSRQGTREKLFF. For the CDR3, the DNA is TGCGCCAGCAGCCAGTCCCGTCAGGGTACGCGTGAAAAACTGTTTTTT.

This chain connects TRBV21-1 to TRBJ2-1; TRBD1, as called in the table, went unchecked against the DNA. TRBV21-1 is shown as a pseudogene. The CDR3 is 15 amino acids. DNA for the CDR3: TGTGCCAGCAGGACAGGGGAAGACTCCTACAATGAGCAGTTCTTC. As protein: CASRTGEDSYNEQFF.

The genes are TRBV18 and TRBJ1-5; D call uncertain. The CDR3 sequence is 16 residues long. Germline CDR1 is KGHSH and CDR2 is LQKENI. The V gene lost 5 bases and the J gene lost 6 bases, with 20 bases spanning the gap. The CDR3 DNA follows: TGTGCCAGCTCATCAGACCGGGCCAACTCAGGTCAGCCCCAGCATTTT. Its translation is CASSSDRANSGQPQHF.